One T cell receptor (beta chain) is described in this entry. It may be a read error: a sequence one base away is much more abundant. This sample holds PBMCs from roughly 10 ml fresh peripheral blood. The data are from a study of T cells in Graves' hyperthyroidism and ophthalmopathy. RNA transcripts provided the source from which TCR beta CDR3 regions were amplified. Using the HTBI primer set, a first-round RT-PCR was run on the TCR CDR3. In TCRdb, the multiplex PCR reads were re-called with MiXCR into one record per CDR3 protein. The top ten hold around 9.2% of the sample, which has more than 300,000 distinct CDR3 sequences, approximately 13% seen once. The sequence was obtained from a woman aged 18-29 years with Graves' hyperthyroidism. Specimen: blood.

The CDR3 region is CASSQEPLAGERWAEQYF. The CDR3 DNA reads TGCGCCAGCAGCCAAGAGCCCCTTGCGGGGGAGCGGTGGGCCGAGCAGTACTTC. The chain recombines TRBV4-3 with TRBJ2-7, with TRBD2 matching over 7 bases. CDR3 size: 18 residues. The germline gives CDR1 LGHNA, CDR2 YSLEER. J lost 6 bases, V lost 0 bases, and 17 bases had no gene match.